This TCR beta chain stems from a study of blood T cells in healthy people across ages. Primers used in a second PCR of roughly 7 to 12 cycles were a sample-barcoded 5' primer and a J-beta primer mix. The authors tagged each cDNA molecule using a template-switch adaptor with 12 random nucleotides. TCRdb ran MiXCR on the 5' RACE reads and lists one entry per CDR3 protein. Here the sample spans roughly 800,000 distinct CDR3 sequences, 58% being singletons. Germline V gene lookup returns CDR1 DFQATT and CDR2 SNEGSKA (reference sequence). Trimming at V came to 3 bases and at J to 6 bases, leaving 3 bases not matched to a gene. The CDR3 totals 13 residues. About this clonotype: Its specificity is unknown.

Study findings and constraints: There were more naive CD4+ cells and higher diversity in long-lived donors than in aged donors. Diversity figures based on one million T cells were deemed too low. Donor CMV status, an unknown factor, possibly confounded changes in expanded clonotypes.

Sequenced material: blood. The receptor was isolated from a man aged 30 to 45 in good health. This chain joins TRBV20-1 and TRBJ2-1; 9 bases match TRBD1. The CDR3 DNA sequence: TGCAGTGCTAGGACAGGGGGTGTCAATGAGCAGTTCTTC. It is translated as CSARTGGVNEQFF.